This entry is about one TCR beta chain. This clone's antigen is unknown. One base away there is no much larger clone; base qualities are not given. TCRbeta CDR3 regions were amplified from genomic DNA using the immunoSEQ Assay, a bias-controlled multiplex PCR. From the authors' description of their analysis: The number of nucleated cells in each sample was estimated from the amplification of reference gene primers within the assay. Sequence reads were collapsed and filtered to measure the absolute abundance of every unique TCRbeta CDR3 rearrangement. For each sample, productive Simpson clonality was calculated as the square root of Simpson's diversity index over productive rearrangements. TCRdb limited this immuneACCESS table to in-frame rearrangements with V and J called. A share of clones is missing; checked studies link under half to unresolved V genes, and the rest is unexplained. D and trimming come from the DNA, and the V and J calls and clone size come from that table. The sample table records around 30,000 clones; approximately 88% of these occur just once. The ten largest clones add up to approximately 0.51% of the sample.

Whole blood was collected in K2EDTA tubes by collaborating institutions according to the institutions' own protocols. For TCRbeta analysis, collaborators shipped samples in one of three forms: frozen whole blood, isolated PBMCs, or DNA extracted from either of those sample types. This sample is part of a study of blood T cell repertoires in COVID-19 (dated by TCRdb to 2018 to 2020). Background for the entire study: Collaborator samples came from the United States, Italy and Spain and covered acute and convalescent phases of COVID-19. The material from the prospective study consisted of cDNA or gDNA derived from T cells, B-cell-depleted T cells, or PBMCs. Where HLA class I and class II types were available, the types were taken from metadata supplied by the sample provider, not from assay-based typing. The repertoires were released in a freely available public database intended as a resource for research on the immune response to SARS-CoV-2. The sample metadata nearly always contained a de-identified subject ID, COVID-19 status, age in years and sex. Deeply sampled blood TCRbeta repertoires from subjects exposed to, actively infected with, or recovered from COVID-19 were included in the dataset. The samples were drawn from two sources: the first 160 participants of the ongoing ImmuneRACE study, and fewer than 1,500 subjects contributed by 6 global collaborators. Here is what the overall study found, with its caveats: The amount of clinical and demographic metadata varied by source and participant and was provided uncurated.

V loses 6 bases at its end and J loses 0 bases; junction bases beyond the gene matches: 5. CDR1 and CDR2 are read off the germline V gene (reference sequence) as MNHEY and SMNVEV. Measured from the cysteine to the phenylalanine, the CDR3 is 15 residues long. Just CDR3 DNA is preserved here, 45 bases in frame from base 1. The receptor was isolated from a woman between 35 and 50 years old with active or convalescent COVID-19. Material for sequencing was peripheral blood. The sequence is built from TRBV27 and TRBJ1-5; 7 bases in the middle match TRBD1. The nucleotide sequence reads TGTGCCAGCAGAGACAGGGCCTATAGCAATCAGCCCCAGCATTTT. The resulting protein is CASRDRAYSNQPQHF.